This T cell receptor beta chain appears in the sequencing data of a study of blood T cell repertoires in COVID-19. Study context: Donors in the United States, Italy and Spain gave samples during acute or convalescent COVID-19.

The authors' processing: Reference gene primer amplification gave nucleated cell count estimates. Data came from immunoSEQ multiplex PCR; TCRdb stores just in-frame clones and leaves some out. The V and J calls and clone size are taken from that table; D and trimming were inferred from the DNA. The sample lists about 200,000 clones; around 94% were seen once. Seattle patient enrollment occurred during active infection, with longitudinal follow-up thereafter. The germline CDR1 and CDR2 sequences are SGHVS and FNYEAQ. The length of the CDR3 is 14 residues. With 8 bases clipped from V and 5 bases from J, the junction kept 4 bases outside the gene matches.

The sequenced sample was peripheral blood. The chain uses TRBV7-6 and TRBJ2-5; the match to TRBD2 covers 14 bases. The receptor was isolated from a young man with COVID-19, enrolled during active disease. CDR3 amino acids: CASGLAGGRETQYF. As DNA, the CDR3 is TGTGCCAGCGGACTAGCGGGGGGTAGGGAGACCCAGTACTTC.